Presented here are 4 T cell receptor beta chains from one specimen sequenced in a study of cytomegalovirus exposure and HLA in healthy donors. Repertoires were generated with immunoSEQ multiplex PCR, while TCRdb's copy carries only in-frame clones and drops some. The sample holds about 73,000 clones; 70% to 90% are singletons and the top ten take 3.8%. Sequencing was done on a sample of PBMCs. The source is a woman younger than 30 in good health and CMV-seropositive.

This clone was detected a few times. The CDR3 region has the DNA TGCAGCGTCAAGCCGGGGACAGGGGACCTTTACGAGCAGTACTTC. The encoded protein is CSVKPGTGDLYEQYF. This chain links TRBV29-1 with TRBJ2-7; the match to TRBD1 covers 10 bases. V gave up 6 bases and J gave up 4 bases; unmatched junction bases: 12. Germline CDR1 and CDR2: SQVTM and ANQGSEA. The CDR3 contains 15 residues.

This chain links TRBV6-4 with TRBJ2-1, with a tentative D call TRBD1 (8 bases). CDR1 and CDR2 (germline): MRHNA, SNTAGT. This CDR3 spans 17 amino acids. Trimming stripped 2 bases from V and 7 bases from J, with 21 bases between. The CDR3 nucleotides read TGTGCCAGCAGTGACACACGAGCGGGACAGGAAATAAATGAGCAGTTCTTC. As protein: CASSDTRAGQEINEQFF.

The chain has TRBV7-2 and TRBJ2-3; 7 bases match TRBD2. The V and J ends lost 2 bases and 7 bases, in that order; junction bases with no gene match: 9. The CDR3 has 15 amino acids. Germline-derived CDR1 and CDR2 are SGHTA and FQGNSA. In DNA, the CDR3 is TGTGCCAGCAGCTTATGGGCGGGAGCGAAGAATACGCAGTATTTT. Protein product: CASSLWAGAKNTQYF.

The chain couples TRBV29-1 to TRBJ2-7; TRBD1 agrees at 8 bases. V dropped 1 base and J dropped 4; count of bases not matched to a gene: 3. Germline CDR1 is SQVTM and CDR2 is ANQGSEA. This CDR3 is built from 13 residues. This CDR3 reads CSVEGQGAYEQYF. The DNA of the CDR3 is TGCAGCGTTGAAGGGCAGGGGGCTTACGAGCAGTACTTC.